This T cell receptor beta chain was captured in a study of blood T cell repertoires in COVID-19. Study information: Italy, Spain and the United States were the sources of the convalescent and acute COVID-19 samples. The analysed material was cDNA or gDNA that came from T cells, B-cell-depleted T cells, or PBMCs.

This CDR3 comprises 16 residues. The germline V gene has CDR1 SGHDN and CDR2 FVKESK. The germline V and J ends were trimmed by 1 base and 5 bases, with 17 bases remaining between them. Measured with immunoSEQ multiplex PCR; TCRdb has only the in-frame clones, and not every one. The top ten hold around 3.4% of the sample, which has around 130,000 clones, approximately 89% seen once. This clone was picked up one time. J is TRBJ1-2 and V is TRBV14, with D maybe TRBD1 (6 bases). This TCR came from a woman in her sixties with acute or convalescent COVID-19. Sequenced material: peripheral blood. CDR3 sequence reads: CASSQGFGGASYGYTF. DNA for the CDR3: TGTGCCAGCAGCCAAGGCTTCGGGGGGGCCAGTTATGGCTACACCTTC.